The 6 T cell receptor beta chains listed next were all sequenced from one sample in a study of cytomegalovirus exposure and HLA in healthy donors. A multiplex PCR was run with 60 Vbeta primers and 13 Jbeta primers. The table came from immunoSEQ multiplex PCR; TCRdb's copy has only in-frame clones and leaves some out. Counted here are some 120,000 clones, over 60% occurring once; the ten biggest clones make up approximately 2.6%. The sample taken for sequencing was PBMCs. The receptors were sampled from a female donor in good health and CMV-seronegative.

The V call is TRBV30, the J call TRBJ2-6; no definite D call. CDR1 and CDR2 (germline): GTSNPN, SVGIG (reference sequence). The CDR3 length is 12 residues. V lost 4 bases to trimming and J lost 1 base, with 2 bases between them. CDR3 residues: CAWTSGANVLTF. CDR3 nucleotides: TGTGCCTGGACGTCTGGGGCCAACGTCCTGACTTTC.

This clone was recorded once. Other nucleotide sequences from this sample produce the same CDR3. The chain carries TRBV30 and TRBJ2-5; D ambiguous. V was cut by 1 base and J by 1 base, with 4 bases left in between. CDR1 is GTSNPN, CDR2 SVGIG, per germline (reference sequence). The CDR3 length is 12 residues. CDR3 nucleotide sequence: TGTGCCTGGAGTGCGGGCCAAGAGACCCAGTACTTC. This sequence encodes CAWSAGQETQYF.

The chain recombines TRBV5-1 with TRBJ2-5; D might be TRBD1 (6 bases). This CDR3 spans 16 amino acids. The germline V gene encodes CDR1 SGHRS and CDR2 YFSETQ. The germline V and J ends were trimmed by 0 bases and 2 bases, with 14 bases remaining between them. The DNA for the CDR3 is TGCGCCAGCAGCTTGGGGGTAGGGCAGGGGCAAGAGACCCAGTACTTC. It specifies CASSLGVGQGQETQYF.

This chain connects TRBV19 to TRBJ1-5, with 7 bases lining up with TRBD1. V lost 7 bases to trimming and J lost 1 base; unmatched junction nucleotides: 7. This CDR3 is 15 amino acids long. The V gene's germline CDR1 is LNHDA and CDR2 SQIVND (reference sequence). The CDR3 DNA sequence: TGTGCCAGTACCTTACAGGGGACCAGCAATCAGCCCCAGCATTTT. Its translation is CASTLQGTSNQPQHF. Variable domain in full (rest from reference TRBV19 and TRBJ1-5): DGGITQSPKYLFRKEGQNVTLSCEQNLNHDAMYWYRQDPGQGLRLIYYSQIVNDFQKGDIAEGYSVSREKKESFPLTVTSAQKNPTAFYLCASTLQGTSNQPQHFGDGTRLSIL.

The chain is built from TRBV5-1 and TRBJ1-1; possibly TRBD1 for D (6 bases). The germline V gene has CDR1 SGHRS and CDR2 YFSETQ. The CDR3 sequence is 14 residues long. Trimming cost V 3 bases and J 4 bases, with 13 bases left between them. The DNA of the CDR3 is TGCGCCAGCAGCTCAGGGGTGGGGCCCACTGAAGCTTTCTTT. This translates into CASSSGVGPTEAFF.

This clone appeared once. The V call is TRBV14, the J call TRBJ1-3, with a weak D call TRBD1 (5 bases). This CDR3 comprises 16 residues. V lost 4 bases, J lost 2 bases, and 15 bases lay in between. Germline-derived CDR1 and CDR2 are SGHDN and FVKESK. CDR3 bases: TGTGCCAGCAGCCCGCTGGGGGGAGGCCCTGGAAACACCATATATTTT. Amino acids: CASSPLGGGPGNTIYF. The whole variable domain, filled in from reference TRBV14 and TRBJ1-3, reads EAGVTQFPSHSVIEKGQTVTLRCDPISGHDNLYWYRRVMGKEIKFLLHFVKESKQDESGMPNNRFLAERTGGTYSTLKVQPAELEDSGVYFCASSPLGGGPGNTIYFGEGSWLTVV.